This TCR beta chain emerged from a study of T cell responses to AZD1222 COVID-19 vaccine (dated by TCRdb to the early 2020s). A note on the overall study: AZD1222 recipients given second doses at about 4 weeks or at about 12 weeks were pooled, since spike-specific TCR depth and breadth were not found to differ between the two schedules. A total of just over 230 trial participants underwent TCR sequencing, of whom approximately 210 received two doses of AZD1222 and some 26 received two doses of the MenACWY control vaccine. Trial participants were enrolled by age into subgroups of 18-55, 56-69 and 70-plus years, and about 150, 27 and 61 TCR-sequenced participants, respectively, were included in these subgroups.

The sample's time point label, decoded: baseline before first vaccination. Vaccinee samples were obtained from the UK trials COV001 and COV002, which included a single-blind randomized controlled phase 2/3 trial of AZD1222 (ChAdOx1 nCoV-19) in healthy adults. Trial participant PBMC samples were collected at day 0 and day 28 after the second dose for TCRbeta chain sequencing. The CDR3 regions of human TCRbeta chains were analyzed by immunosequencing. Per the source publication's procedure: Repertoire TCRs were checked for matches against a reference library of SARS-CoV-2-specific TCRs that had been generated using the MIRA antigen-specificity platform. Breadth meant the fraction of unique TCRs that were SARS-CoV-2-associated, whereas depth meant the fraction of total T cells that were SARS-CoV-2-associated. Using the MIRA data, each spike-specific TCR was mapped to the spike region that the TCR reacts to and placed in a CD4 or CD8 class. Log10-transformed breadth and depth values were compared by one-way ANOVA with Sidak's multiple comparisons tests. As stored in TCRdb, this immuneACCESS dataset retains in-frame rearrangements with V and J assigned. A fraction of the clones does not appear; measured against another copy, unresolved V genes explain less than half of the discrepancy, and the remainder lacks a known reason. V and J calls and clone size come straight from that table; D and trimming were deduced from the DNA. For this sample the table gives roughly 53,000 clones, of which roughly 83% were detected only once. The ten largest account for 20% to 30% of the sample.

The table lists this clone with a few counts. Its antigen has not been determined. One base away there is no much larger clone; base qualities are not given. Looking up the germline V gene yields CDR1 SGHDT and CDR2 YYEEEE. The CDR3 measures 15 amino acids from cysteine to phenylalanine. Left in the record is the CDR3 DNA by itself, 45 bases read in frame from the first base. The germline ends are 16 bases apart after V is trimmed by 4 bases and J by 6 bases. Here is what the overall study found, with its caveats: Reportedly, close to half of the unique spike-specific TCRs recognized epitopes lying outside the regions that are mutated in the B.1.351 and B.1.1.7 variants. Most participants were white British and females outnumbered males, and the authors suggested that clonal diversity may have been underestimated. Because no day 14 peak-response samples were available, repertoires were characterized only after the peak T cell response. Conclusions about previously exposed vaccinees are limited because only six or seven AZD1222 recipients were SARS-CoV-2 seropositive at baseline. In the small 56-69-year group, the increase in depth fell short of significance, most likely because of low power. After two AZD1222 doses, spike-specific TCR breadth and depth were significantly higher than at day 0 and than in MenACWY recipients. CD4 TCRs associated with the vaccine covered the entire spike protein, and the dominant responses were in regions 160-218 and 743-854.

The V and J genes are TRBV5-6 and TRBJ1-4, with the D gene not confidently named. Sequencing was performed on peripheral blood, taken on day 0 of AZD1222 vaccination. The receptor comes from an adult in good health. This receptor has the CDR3 CASSKPGIWDEKLFF. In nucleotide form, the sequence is TGTGCCAGCAGCAAGCCGGGAATATGGGATGAAAAACTGTTTTTT. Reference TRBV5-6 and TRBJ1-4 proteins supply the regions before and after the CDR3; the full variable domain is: DAGVTQSPTHLIKTRGQQVTLRCSPKSGHDTVSWYQQALGQGPQFIFQYYEEEERQRGNFPDRFSGHQFPNYSSELNVNALLLGDSALYLCASSKPGIWDEKLFFGSGTQLSVL.